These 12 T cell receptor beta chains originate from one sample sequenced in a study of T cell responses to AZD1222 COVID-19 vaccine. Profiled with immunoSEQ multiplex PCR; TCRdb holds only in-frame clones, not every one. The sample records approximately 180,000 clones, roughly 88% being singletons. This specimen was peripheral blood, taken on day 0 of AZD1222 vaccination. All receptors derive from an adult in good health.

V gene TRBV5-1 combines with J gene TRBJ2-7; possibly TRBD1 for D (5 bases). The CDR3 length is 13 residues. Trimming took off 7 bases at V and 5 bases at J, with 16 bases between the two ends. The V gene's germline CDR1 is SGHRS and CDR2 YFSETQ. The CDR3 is CASRQGQGDEQYF. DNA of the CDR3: TGCGCCAGCCGCCAGGGTCAGGGCGACGAGCAGTACTTC.

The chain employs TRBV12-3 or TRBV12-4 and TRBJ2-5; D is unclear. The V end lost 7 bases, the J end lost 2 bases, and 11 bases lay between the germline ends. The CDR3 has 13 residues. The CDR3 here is CASTPGLQETQYF. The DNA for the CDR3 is TGTGCCAGCACCCCCGGGCTTCAAGAGACCCAGTACTTC.

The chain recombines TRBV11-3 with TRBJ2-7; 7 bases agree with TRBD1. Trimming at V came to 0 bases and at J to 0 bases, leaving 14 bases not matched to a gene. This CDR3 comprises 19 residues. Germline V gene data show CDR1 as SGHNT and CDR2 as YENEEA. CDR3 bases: TGTGCCAGCAGCTTAGACGCGGACCGGACCGGGACAGTCTCCTACGAGCAGTACTTC. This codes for CASSLDADRTGTVSYEQYF.

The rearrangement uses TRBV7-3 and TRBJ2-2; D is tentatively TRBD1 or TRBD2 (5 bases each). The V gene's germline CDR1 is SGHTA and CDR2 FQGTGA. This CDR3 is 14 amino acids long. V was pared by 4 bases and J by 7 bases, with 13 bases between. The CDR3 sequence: CASSYGTNGGELFF. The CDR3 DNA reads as TGTGCCAGCAGCTACGGGACCAACGGCGGGGAGCTGTTTTTT.

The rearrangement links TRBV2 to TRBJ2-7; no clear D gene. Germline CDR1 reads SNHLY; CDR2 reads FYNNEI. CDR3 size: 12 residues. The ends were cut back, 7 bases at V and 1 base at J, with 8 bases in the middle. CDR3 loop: CASTGDSYEQYF. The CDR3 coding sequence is TGTGCCAGCACAGGAGATTCCTACGAGCAGTACTTC.

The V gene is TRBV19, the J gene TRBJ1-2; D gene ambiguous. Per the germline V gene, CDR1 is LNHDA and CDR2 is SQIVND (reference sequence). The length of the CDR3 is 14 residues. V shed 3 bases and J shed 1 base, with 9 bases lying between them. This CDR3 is CASSMVPSNYGYTF. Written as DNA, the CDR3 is TGTGCCAGTAGTATGGTTCCCAGTAACTATGGCTACACCTTC.

The CDR3 nucleotides read TGTGCCAGCAGTTCACTTTTCACCAGGGACGACCCCTACGAGCAGTACTTC. Translating it yields CASSSLFTRDDPYEQYF. The rearrangement links TRBV6-2 or TRBV6-3 to TRBJ2-7, with D perhaps assigned TRBD1 or TRBD2 (5 bases each). This CDR3 has 17 amino acids. V lost 4 bases to trimming and J lost 2 bases, with 21 bases between them. From germline, CDR1 is MNHEY and CDR2 SVGEGT.

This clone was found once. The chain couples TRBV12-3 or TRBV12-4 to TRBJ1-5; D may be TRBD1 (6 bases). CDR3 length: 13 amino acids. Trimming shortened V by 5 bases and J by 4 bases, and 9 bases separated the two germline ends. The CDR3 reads CASSEQGNQPQHF. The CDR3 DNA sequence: TGTGCCAGCAGTGAACAGGGAAATCAGCCCCAGCATTTT.

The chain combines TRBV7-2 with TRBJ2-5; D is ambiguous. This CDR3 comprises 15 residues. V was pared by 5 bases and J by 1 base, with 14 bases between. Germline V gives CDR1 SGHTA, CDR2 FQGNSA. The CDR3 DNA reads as TGTGCCAGCAGCCCCTCGCGGAGCCGCCAAGAGACCCAGTACTTC. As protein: CASSPSRSRQETQYF. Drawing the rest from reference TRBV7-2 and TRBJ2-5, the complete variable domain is GAGVSQSPSNKVTEKGKDVELRCDPISGHTALYWYRQSLGQGLEFLIYFQGNSAPDKSGLPSDRFSAERTGGSVSTLTIQRTQQEDSAVYLCASSPSRSRQETQYFGPGTRLLVL.

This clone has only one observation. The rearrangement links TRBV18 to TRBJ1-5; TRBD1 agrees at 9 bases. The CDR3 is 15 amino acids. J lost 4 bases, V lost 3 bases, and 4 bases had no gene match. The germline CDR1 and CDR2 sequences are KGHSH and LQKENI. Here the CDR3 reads CASSPVGTGNQPQHF. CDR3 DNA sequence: TGTGCCAGCTCACCCGTTGGGACAGGGAATCAGCCCCAGCATTTT.

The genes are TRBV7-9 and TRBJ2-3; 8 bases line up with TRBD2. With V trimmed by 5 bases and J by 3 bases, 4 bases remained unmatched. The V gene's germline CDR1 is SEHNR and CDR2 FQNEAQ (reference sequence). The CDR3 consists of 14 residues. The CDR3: CASSLSGGTDTQYF. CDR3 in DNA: TGTGCCAGCAGCCTAAGCGGGGGTACAGATACGCAGTATTTT.

CDR3 in amino acids: CASSQDVGETQYF. Written as DNA, the CDR3 is TGTGCCAGCAGCCAAGATGTCGGGGAGACCCAGTACTTC. The chain carries TRBV4-2 and TRBJ2-5, with D unresolved. Per germline, CDR1 LGHNA and CDR2 YNFKEQ. Between the trimmed V and J ends, which lost 0 bases and 5 bases, there was a span of 7 bases. This CDR3 region has 13 residues.